This T cell receptor (beta chain) came from a study of blood T cell repertoires in COVID-19. About the study: Collection of acute and convalescent COVID-19 samples took place in the United States, Italy and Spain. T cells, B-cell-depleted T cells, or PBMCs supplied cDNA or gDNA.

The germline CDR1 and CDR2 sequences are LNHDA and SQIVND (reference sequence). The CDR3 loop spans 14 amino acids. Trimming took off 4 bases at V and 8 bases at J, with 17 bases between the two ends. Per the original methods: The authors estimated nucleated cell counts from reference gene primer amplification. Assay: immunoSEQ multiplex PCR; the TCRdb copy retains only in-frame clones and omits some. V, J and clone size were drawn from that table, and D and trimming were deduced from the DNA. The sample has about 480,000 clones; roughly nine tenths are singletons. Enrolment of Seattle patients took place during active infection, and they were followed longitudinally.

This receptor was obtained from a man younger than 35 with COVID-19, enrolled during active disease. This sequence joins TRBV19 and TRBJ1-2, with a possible D match to TRBD1 (6 bases). The sequenced material came from peripheral blood. The DNA for the CDR3 is TGTGCCAGTAGTACTCGGACCCCAGGGGAGGGCTACACCTTC. It translates to CASSTRTPGEGYTF.